This T cell receptor beta chain came from a study of shared clonotypes between healthy human individuals (TCRdb year 2020). For the wider study: A couple of women and a few men aged 18 to 49 years were included in the cohort. For each donor, CD4 naive and CD4 memory were each given three plates, CD8 naive was given two plates, and CD8 memory was given one plate. To estimate repertoire size and how much clonotypes are shared between individuals, the study performed deep sequencing of blood TCR repertoires from roughly five healthy adults. Different laboratories and diverse techniques were used to prepare libraries and sequence TCR repertoires, to increase sequencing depth and limit assay-specific biases. Per donor, leukapheresis produced somewhere between about 0.8 and 9 billion PBMCs. What the work shows at the level of the full study, not this receptor alone: Naive subsets generally had larger estimated clonotype richness than memory subsets did. Clonotypes shared by all four sorted-subset donors showed higher generation probabilities than non-shared clonotypes. Across four donors, around 5.4% of naive CD4, 3.5% of naive CD8, 2.3% of memory CD4, and about 0.4% of memory CD8 clonotypes were shared. Incomplete sequencing was indicated by rarefaction of sorted-subset datasets, despite the large sequencing depth. Only blood was sampled, and tissue TCR repertoires likely differ from those in blood. Pairwise subsampling led to the expectation that sequencing depth would affect the degree of clonotype sharing among donors. Because the study included only a small number of donors, the genetic and exposure-history diversity represented was limited.

Donors were healthy HIV-negative adults with no recently reported acute infections or vaccinations. Every donor was a Caucasian adult residing in Nashville, Tennessee, USA. CD4+ T cells were enriched by magnetic negative selection, after which naive cells were positively selected on CD45RA and the negative fraction was taken as the memory subset. Blood was collected by leukapheresis, and PBMCs were isolated by Ficoll-Histopaque density gradient centrifugation and then cryopreserved in liquid nitrogen vapor phase. Analytical flow cytometry was used to check the purity and quantity of every magnetically sorted T cell population. Genomic DNA was isolated from each sorted fraction and quantified by UV absorbance on a Nanodrop 2000c. TCR CDR3 regions were amplified from genomic DNA by multiplex PCR using the deep immunoSEQ assay. Extracted genomic DNA from each cell subset was spread evenly across all wells of several immunoSEQ 96-well plates, with each plate serving as a replicate. Each replicate PCR for sorted subsets received about 180 ng genomic DNA, equal to roughly 29,000 T cell genomes. Purified libraries were quantified with a Qubit 3.0 fluorometer, sized on a Bioanalyzer 2100, and re-quantified with the KAPA Library Quantification kit. A separate single-read 150-cycle Illumina NextSeq 550 flow cell was used to sequence each immunoSEQ 96-well plate. On the study's bioinformatics: Because the immunoSEQ output included only junctional sequences and no quality scores, the filtering could not be the same as the filtering used for full-length reads. To assign V/J genes and CDR3, sequences were annotated against IMGT germline references using PyIR, a Python wrapper for IgBLAST v1.9. Any read was removed if the V/J assignment was weak (E-value above 1e-6), the CDR3 was missing, or the read contained stop codons, out-of-frame junctions, or ambiguous translated residues. V3J clonotypes were defined as sequences sharing an identical inferred V gene, J gene, and CDR3 amino acid sequence. The percentage overlap between two repertoires was calculated by dividing the number of shared unique clonotypes by the size of the smaller repertoire. Three approaches were used to assess repertoire richness: RTK rarefaction, the Chao1 estimator, and Recon v2.1 estimates of unobserved clonotypes. Generation probabilities for all TCRbeta clonotypes obtained by the gDNA method from several donors were computed using OLGA. TCRdb carries this immuneACCESS record with in-frame sequences only. Its versions omit some clonotypes, under half of them owing to an unresolved V gene in the studies checked, with the rest unexplained. The V and J calls and the clone size are those of that table, but D and trimming were determined from the DNA. The sample yields 2,100,000 or so clones; approximately 94% were counted once. Of the sample, over 0.1% falls within the top ten clones.

Regarding this clone: It has no known antigen specificity. Per-base quality was not reported, and no clone a single base away is much larger than it.

The germline V end is reduced by 0 bases and the J end by 0 bases; junction bases left unmatched: 4. The CDR3 covers 16 residues, taking in both the cysteine and the phenylalanine. The read is trimmed to its CDR3 DNA, 48 bases read in frame from base 1. Taken from the germline V gene, the CDR1 and CDR2 loops are SGHRS and YFSETQ. This clonotype was obtained from a man aged 18 to 29 in good health. The rearrangement joined TRBV5-1 to TRBJ1-1; the junction holds 8 bases that match TRBD1. The sample was naive CD4+ T cells sorted from blood. This specimen's cell subset or site label, interpreted: CD45RA+ positively selected. The DNA reads TGCGCCAGCAGCTTGGCTGGACAGGGCATGAACACTGAAGCTTTCTTT. The resulting protein is CASSLAGQGMNTEAFF.